This T cell receptor (beta chain) was sequenced in a study of blood T cell repertoires in COVID-19. Turning to the study itself: COVID-19 samples from acute and convalescent phases originated in the United States, Italy and Spain.

The CDR3 runs 16 residues. Germline loops: CDR1 MDHEN, CDR2 SYDVKM. The junction had 9 bases not matched to a gene; V was cut back by 4 bases and J by 2 bases. In the source study's methods: Researchers report that nucleated cell counts were estimated from reference gene primer amplification. Repertoires were generated with immunoSEQ multiplex PCR, while TCRdb's copy carries only in-frame clones and drops some. Clone size and the V and J calls come from that table; the DNA yielded D and trimming. The sample includes about 170,000 clones, approximately 91% of them seen just once. V gene TRBV28 combines with J gene TRBJ2-7; 9 positions match TRBD2. The source is a man between 18 and 29 years old with COVID-19, enrolled during active disease. Sequenced sample: peripheral blood. The CDR3 here is CASSSSRASGTYEQYF. CDR3 DNA sequence: TGTGCCAGCAGTTCCTCCCGTGCTAGCGGGACCTACGAGCAGTACTTC.